The TCR beta chain under discussion was sequenced for a study of blood T cell repertoires in COVID-19. Data came from immunoSEQ multiplex PCR; TCRdb stores just in-frame clones and leaves some out. The sample consists of about 77,000 clones, about 80% of them appearing once. CDR3 size: 14 residues. Germline CDR1 and CDR2: SGHNT and YYREEE (reference sequence). With 7 bases clipped from V and 2 bases from J, the junction kept 7 bases outside the gene matches. Sequenced material: peripheral blood. The sequence was obtained from a woman aged 70 to 79 with acute or convalescent COVID-19. This rearrangement joins TRBV5-4 to TRBJ2-7; TRBD2 matches at 9 bases. CDR3 DNA sequence: TGTGCCAGCGGGAGGGCTAGCGGGACCTACGAGCAGTACTTC. Protein product: CASGRASGTYEQYF.